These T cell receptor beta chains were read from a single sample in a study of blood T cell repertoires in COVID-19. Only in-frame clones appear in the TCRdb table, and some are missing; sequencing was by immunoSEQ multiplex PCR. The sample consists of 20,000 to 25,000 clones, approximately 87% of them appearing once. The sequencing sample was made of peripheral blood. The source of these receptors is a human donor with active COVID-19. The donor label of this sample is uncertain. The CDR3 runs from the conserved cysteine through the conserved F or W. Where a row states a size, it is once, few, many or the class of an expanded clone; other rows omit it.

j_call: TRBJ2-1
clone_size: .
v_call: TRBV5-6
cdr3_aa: CASSLERGGRDEQFF

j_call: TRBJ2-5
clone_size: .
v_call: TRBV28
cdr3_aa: CASSSRTSGREETQYF

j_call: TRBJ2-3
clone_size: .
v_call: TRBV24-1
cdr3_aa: CATSDSATGKYTDTQYF

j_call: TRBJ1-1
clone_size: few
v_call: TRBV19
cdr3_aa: CASSITGVDTEAFF

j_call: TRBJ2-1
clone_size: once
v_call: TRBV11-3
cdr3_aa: CASSHNFGFMGAGNNEQFF

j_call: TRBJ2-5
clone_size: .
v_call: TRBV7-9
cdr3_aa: CASSLPGYSKETQYF

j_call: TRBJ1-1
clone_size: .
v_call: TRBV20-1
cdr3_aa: CSASVGAWGTEAFF

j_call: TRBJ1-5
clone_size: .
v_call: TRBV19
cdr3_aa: CASSLLQDQPQHF

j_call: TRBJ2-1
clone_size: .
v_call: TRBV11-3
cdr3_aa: CASSSPGTSAEMVNEQFF

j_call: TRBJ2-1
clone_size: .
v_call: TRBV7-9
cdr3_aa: CASSLERDRPTYNEQFF

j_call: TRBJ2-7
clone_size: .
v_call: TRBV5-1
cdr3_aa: CASSDDSYEQYF

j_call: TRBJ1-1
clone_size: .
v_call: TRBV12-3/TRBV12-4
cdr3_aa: CASQRGQATEAFF

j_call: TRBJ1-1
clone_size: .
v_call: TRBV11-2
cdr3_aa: CALTRGRANTEAFF

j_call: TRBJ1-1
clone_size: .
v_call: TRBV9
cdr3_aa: CASSFLGRRDTEAFF

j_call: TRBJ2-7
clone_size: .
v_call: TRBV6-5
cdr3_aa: CASRGQGYEQYF

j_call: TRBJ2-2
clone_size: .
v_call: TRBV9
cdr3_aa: CASSVSGSNTGELFF

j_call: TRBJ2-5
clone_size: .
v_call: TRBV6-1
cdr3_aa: CASSEWAQTQYF

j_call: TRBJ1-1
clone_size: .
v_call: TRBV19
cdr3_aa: CASSIAQLNTEAFF

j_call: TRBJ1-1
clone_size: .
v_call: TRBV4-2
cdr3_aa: CASSQEVQGYNTEAFF

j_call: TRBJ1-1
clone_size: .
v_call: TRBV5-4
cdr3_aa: CASSLQGALTEAFF

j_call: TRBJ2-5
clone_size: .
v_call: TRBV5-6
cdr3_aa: CASSFLQETQYF

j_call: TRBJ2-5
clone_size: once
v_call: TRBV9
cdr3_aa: CASSARQGAQETQYF

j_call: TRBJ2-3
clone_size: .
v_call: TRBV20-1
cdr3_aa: CSASELARDTQYF

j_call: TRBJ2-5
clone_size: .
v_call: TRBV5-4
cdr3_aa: CASRQGEEETQYF

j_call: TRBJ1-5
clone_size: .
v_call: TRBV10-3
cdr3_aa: CASEQGGGQPQHF

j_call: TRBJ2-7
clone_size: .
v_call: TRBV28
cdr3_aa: CASRGDRGGGQYF

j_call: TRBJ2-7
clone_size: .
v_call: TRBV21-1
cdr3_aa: CASPPLAGSPVSYEQYF

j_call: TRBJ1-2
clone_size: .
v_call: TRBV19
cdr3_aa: CASSIPYSNYGYTF